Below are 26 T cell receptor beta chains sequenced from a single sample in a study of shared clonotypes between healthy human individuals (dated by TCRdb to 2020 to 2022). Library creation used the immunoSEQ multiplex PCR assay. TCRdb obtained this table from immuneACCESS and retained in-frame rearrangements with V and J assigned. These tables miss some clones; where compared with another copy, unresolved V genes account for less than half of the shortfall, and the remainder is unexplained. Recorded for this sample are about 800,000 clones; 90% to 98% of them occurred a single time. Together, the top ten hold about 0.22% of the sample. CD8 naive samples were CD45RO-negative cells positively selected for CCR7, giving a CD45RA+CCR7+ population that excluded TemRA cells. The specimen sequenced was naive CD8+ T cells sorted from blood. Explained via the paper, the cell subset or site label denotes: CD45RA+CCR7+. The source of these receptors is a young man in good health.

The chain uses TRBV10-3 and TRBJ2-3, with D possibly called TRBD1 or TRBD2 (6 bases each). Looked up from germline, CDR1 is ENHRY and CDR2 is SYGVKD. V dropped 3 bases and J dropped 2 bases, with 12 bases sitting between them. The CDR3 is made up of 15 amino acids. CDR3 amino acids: CAISDAGHSTDTQYF. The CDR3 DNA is TGTGCCATCAGTGATGCGGGACACTCCACAGATACGCAGTATTTT.

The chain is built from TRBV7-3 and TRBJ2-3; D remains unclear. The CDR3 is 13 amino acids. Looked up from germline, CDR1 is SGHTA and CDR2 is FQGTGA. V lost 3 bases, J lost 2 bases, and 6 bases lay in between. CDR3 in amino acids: CASSFPNTDTQYF. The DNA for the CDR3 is TGTGCCAGCAGCTTTCCTAACACAGATACGCAGTATTTT.

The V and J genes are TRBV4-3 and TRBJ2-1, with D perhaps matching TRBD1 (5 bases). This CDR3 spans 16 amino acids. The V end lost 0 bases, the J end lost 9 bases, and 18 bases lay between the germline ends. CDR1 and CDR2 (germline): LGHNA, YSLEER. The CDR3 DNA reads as TGCGCCAGCAGCCAAGATCAGGAGACAGCAGAGAGTGAGCAGTTCTTC. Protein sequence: CASSQDQETAESEQFF.

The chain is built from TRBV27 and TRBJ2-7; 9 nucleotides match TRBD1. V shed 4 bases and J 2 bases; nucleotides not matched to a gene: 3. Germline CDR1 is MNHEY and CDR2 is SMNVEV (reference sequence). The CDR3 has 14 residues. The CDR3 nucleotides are TGTGCCAGCAGTTCGGACAGGGGCCCCTACGAGCAGTACTTC. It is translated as CASSSDRGPYEQYF.

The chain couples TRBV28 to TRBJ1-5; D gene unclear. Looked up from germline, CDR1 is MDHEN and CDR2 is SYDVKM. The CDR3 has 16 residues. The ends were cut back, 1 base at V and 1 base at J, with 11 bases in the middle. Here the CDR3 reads CASSLFEMISNQPQHF. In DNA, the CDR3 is TGTGCCAGCAGTTTATTCGAGATGATAAGCAATCAGCCCCAGCATTTT.

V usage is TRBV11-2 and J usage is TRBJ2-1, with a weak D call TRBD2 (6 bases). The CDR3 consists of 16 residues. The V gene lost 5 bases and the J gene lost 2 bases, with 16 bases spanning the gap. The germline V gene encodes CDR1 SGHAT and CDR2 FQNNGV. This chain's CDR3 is CASSPVGRGAYNEQFF. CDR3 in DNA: TGTGCCAGCAGCCCCGTCGGGAGAGGCGCCTACAATGAGCAGTTCTTC.

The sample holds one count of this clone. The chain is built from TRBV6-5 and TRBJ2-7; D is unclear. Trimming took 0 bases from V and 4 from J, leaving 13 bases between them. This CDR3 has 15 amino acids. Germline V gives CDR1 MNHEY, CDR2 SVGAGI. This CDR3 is CASSYSNRGHYEQYF. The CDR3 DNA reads TGTGCCAGCAGTTACTCGAACAGAGGCCATTACGAGCAGTACTTC.

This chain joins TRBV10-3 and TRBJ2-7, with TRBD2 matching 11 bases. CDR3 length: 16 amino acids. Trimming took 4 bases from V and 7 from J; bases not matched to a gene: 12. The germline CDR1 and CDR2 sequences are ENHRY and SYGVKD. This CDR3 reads CAISATAGLAAMEQYF. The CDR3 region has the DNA TGTGCCATCAGTGCTACCGCGGGACTAGCGGCTATGGAGCAGTACTTC.

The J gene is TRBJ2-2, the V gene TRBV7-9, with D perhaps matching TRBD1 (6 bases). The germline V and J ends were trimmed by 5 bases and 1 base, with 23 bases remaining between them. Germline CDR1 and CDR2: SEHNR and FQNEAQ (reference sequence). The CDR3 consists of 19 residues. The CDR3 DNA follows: TGTGCCAGCAGCAACACACCGACAGGAACTACATTGAACACCGGGGAGCTGTTTTTT. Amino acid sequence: CASSNTPTGTTLNTGELFF.

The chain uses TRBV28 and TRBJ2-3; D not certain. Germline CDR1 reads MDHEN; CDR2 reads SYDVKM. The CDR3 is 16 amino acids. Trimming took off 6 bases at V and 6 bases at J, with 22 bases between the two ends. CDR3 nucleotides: TGTGCCAGCAGCCCCCTTTCGTGGTCTATTTCGGATACGCAGTATTTT. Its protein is CASSPLSWSISDTQYF.

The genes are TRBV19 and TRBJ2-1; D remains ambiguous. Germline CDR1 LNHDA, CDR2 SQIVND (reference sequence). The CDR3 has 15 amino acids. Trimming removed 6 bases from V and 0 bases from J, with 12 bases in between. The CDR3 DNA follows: TGTGCCAGTAGCTCGGACGCCAGCTCCTACAATGAGCAGTTCTTC. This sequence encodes CASSSDASSYNEQFF.

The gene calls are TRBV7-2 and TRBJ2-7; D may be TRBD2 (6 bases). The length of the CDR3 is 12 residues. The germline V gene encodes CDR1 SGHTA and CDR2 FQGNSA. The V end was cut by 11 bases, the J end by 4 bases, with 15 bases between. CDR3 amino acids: CAASDGRYEQYF. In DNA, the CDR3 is TGTGCCGCTAGTGACGGGAGATACGAGCAGTACTTC.

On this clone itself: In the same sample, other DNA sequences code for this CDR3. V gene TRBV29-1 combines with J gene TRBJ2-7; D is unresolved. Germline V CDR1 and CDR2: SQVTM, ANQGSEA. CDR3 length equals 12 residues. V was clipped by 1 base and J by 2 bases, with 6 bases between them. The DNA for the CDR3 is TGCAGCGTTGAAGCGGGTACCTACGAGCAGTACTTC. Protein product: CSVEAGTYEQYF.

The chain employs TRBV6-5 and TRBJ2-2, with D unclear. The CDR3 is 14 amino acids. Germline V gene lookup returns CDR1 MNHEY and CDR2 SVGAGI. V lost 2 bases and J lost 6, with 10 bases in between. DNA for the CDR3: TGTGCCAGCAGTTACAATGCGGCTGCCGGGGAGCTGTTTTTT. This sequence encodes CASSYNAAAGELFF.

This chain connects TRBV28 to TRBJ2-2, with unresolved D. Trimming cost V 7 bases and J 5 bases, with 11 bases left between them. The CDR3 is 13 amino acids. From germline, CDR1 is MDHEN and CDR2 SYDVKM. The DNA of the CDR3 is TGTGCCAGCACCCCGAGTGGTACCGGGGAGCTGTTTTTT. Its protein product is CASTPSGTGELFF.

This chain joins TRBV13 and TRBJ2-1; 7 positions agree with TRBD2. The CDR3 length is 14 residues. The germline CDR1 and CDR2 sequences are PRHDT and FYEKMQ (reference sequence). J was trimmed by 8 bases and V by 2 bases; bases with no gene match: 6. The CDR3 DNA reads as TGTGCCAGCAGCTTAAGACTAGCAGAGTATGAGCAGTTCTTC. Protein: CASSLRLAEYEQFF.

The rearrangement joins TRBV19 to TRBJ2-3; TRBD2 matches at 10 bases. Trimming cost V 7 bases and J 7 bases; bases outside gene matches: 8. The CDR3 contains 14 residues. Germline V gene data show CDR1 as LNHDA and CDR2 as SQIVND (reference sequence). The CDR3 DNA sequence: TGTGCCAGTAAAGTAGCGGGGGGACAAAATACGCAGTATTTT. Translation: CASKVAGGQNTQYF.

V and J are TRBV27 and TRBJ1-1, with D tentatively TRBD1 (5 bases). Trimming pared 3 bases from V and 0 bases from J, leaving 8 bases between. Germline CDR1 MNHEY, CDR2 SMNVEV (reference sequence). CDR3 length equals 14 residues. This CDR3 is CASSFDRLNTEAFF. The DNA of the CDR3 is TGTGCCAGCAGTTTCGACAGACTGAACACTGAAGCTTTCTTT.

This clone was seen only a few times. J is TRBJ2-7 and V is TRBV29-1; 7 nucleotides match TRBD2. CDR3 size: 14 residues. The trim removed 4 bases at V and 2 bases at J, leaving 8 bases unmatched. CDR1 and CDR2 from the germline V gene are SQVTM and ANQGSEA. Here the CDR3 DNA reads TGCAGCGTTGTGGGCGGGAGCTCCCCCTACGAGCAGTACTTC. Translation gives CSVVGGSSPYEQYF.

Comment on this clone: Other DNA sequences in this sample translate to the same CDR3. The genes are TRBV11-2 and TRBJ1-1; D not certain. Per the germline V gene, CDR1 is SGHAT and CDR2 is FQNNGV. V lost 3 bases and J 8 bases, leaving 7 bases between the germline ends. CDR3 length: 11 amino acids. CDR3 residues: CASSFPAEAFF. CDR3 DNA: TGTGCCAGCAGCTTTCCGGCAGAAGCTTTCTTT.

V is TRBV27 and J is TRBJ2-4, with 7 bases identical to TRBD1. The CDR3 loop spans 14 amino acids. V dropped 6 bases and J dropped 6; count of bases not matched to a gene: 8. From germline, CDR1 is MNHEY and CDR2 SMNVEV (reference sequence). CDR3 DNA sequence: TGTGCCAGCAGCCCGGGACAGAAAAGAAACATTCAGTACTTC. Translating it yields CASSPGQKRNIQYF.

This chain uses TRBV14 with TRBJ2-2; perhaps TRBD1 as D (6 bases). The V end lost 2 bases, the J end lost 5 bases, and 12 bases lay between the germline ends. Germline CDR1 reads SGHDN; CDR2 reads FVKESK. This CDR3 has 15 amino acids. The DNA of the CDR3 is TGTGCCAGCAGCCAAAGGGGACAAAGAACCGGGGAGCTGTTTTTT. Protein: CASSQRGQRTGELFF.

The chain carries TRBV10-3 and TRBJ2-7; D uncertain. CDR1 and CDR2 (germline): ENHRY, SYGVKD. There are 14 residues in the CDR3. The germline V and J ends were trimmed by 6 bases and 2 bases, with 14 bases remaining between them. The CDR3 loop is CAISRDPIPYEQYF. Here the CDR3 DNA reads TGTGCCATCAGCAGAGATCCGATCCCCTACGAGCAGTACTTC.

The CDR3 DNA follows: TGTGCCAGCAGTTATTTGGGTTTGAATGAAAAACTGTTTTTT. As protein: CASSYLGLNEKLFF. The chain employs TRBV6-5 and TRBJ1-4; D call uncertain. The germline CDR1 and CDR2 sequences are MNHEY and SVGAGI. The CDR3 has 14 residues. V was shortened by 3 bases and J by 5 bases, with 10 bases between the two germline ends.

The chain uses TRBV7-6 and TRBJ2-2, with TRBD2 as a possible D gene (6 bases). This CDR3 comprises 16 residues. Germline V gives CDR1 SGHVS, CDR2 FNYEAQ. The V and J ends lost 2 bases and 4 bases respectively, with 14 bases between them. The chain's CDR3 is CASSLYGSLGTGELFF. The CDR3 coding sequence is TGTGCCAGCAGCTTATACGGGAGCTTGGGCACCGGGGAGCTGTTTTTT.

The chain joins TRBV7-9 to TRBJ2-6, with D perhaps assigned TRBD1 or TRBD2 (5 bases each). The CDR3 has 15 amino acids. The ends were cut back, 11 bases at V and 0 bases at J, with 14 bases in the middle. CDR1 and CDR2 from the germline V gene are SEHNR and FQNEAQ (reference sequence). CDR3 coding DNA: TGTGCCTCCCGGGACCGTCGCTCTGGGGCCAACGTCCTGACTTTC. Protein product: CASRDRRSGANVLTF.